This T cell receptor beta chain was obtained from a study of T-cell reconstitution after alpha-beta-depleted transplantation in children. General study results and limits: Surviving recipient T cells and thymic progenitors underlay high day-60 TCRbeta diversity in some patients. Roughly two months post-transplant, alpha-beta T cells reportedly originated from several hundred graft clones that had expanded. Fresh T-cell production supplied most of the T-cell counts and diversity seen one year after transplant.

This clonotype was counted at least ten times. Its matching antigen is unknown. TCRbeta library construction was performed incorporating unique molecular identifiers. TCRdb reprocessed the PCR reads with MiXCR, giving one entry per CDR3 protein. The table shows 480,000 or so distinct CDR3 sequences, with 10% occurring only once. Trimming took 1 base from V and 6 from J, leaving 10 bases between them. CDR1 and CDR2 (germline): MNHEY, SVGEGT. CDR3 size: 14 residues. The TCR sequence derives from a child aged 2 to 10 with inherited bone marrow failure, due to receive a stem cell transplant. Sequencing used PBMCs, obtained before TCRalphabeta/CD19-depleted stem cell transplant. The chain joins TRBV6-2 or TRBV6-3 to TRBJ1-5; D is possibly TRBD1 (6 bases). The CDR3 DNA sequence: TGTGCCAGCAGTTACTTGAGGGGGGCTCAGCCCCAGCATTTT. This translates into CASSYLRGAQPQHF.